The entry below describes one T cell receptor beta chain. The CDR3 sequence is 15 residues long. V lost 4 bases and J lost 6; bases outside the gene matches: 8. The germline gives CDR1 LNHDA, CDR2 SQIVND (reference sequence). The record originates from a study of blood T cell repertoires in COVID-19. Across the whole study: Specimens from acute and convalescent COVID-19 originated in the United States, Italy and Spain. PBMCs, B-cell-depleted T cells, or T cells were the source of the cDNA or gDNA that made up the material.

Authors' analysis steps: Quantification of nucleated cells was approximated via reference gene primer amplification. Method: immunoSEQ multiplex PCR; TCRdb's copy keeps in-frame clones and lacks some. V and J calls and clone size are those listed in that table; D and trimming were worked out from the DNA. The sample lists about 150,000 clones, about 86% occurring once. The chain joins TRBV19 to TRBJ2-1; 8 bases are shared with TRBD2. The material sequenced was peripheral blood. The clonotype comes from a man aged 70 or older with acute or convalescent COVID-19. The CDR3 region is CASSTREGQGNEQFF. CDR3 sequence (DNA): TGTGCCAGTAGTACTCGGGAGGGCCAGGGCAATGAGCAGTTCTTC. Combining the CDR3 with reference TRBV19 and TRBJ2-1 gives the whole variable domain DGGITQSPKYLFRKEGQNVTLSCEQNLNHDAMYWYRQDPGQGLRLIYYSQIVNDFQKGDIAEGYSVSREKKESFPLTVTSAQKNPTAFYLCASSTREGQGNEQFFGPGTRLTVL.